This TCR beta chain originates from a study of cytomegalovirus exposure and HLA in healthy donors. In germline, CDR1 is SEHNR, CDR2 FQNEAQ (reference sequence). The CDR3 extends over 13 amino acids. V lost 1 base and J lost 6, with 10 bases in between. This clone was observed a few times. Its antigen is still unknown. A multiplex PCR was run with 60 Vbeta primers and 13 Jbeta primers. Measured with immunoSEQ multiplex PCR; TCRdb has only the in-frame clones, and not every one. The table includes about 120,000 clones, over 60% detected once. General study findings and limits: Through in vitro validation, three CMV-associated chains were shown to be specific for CMV antigens. In a later analysis, at a false discovery rate of 0.05, 15,000 to 20,000 TCR beta sequences were associated with HLA alleles.

This chain links TRBV7-9 with TRBJ2-7; a possible D gene is TRBD1 (7 bases). This sequence was found in a woman between 55 and 75 years old in good health and CMV-seropositive. The sample consisted of PBMCs. The CDR3: CASSLGQGGEQYF. CDR3 sequence (DNA): TGTGCCAGCAGCTTAGGGCAGGGGGGCGAGCAGTACTTC.